Listed below are T cell receptor beta chains from one sample, sequenced in a study of blood T cell repertoires in COVID-19. Produced via immunoSEQ multiplex PCR; TCRdb's table is partial and in-frame only. The sample has some 200,000 clones; about 91% are singletons. The specimen was peripheral blood. Every receptor here comes from a man aged 25-45 years with acute or convalescent COVID-19. The CDR3 runs from the conserved cysteine through the conserved F or W. D genes are given only for firm matches. Not all rows give a size; the values are once, few, many and, for expanded clones, a class.

V,J,D,size,DNA,CDR3
TRBV28,TRBJ1-5,-,once,TGTGCCAGCAGTTTCTCGGACGGACAGTATAGCAATCAGCCCCAGCATTTT,CASSFSDGQYSNQPQHF
TRBV6-4,TRBJ1-6,-,-,TGTGCCAGCGTACCAATGTGTGTAGCCCCCGATAATTCACCCCTCCACTTT,CASVPMCVAPDNSPLHF
TRBV6-1,TRBJ2-1,-,-,TGTGCCAGCAGTGAAATCCCCTCGAGGAACAATGAGCAGTTCTTC,CASSEIPSRNNEQFF
TRBV5-1,TRBJ2-1,TRBD2,-,TGCGCCAGCATCAGGAGCGGGGGCCGCCACAATGAGCAGTTCTTC,CASIRSGGRHNEQFF
TRBV7-8,TRBJ1-5,-,-,TGTGCCAGCAGCCAGGCGGAGTATCAGCCCCAGCATTTT,CASSQAEYQPQHF
TRBV7-2,TRBJ2-1,TRBD2,once,TGTGCCAGCCGAGGGACTAGCGGGTTCCCGAGCTCCTACAATGAGCAGTTCTTC,CASRGTSGFPSSYNEQFF
TRBV12-2,TRBJ2-5,-,once,TGTGCAAGTCGCTTAGCGTTTTTAGCGGGAGAAGAGACCCAGTACTTC,CASRLAFLAGEETQYF
TRBV7-2,TRBJ2-3,-,-,TGTGCCAGCAGCTTAAGGGGCCTGGGCACAGATACGCAGTATTTT,CASSLRGLGTDTQYF
TRBV18,TRBJ2-7,-,-,TGTGCCAGCTCACCATGGCAGGGTATTTACGAGCAGTACTTC,CASSPWQGIYEQYF
TRBV27,TRBJ1-2,TRBD1,-,TGTGCCAGCACTTCGGGGTACCGGGACAGGGGAGTTTACTCTAAGGGCTACACCTTC,CASTSGYRDRGVYSKGYTF
TRBV7-2,TRBJ1-2,TRBD1,-,TGTGCCAGCAGCACGCCAACAGGGGGCTTTAACTATGGCTACACCTTC,CASSTPTGGFNYGYTF
TRBV10-1,TRBJ2-1,-,-,TGCGCCAGCAGTGAGGTAGGAGGTGAGCAGTTCTTC,CASSEVGGEQFF
TRBV19,TRBJ2-7,-,once,TGTGCCAGTAGTCCACAGGGAGAGGGATCCTACGAGCAGTACTTC,CASSPQGEGSYEQYF
TRBV12-3/TRBV12-4,TRBJ2-3,-,-,TGTGCCAGCAGTAGACAGACAGATACGCAGTATTTT,CASSRQTDTQYF
TRBV7-8,TRBJ1-1,-,-,TGTGCCAGCAGCTTAGAAGACAGCCCCGGTTTCGTGTGGGGTCGGGACACTGAAGCTTTCTTT,CASSLEDSPGFVWGRDTEAFF
TRBV5-5,TRBJ2-1,TRBD1,-,TGTGCCAGCAGCGTCAGACAGGGGGAAATCTACAATGAGCAGTTCTTC,CASSVRQGEIYNEQFF
TRBV5-6,TRBJ2-7,TRBD2,-,TGTGCCAGCAGCTTGAAGGGACTAGAAGTTTCCGAGCAGTACTTC,CASSLKGLEVSEQYF
TRBV25-1,TRBJ2-2,TRBD1,once,TGTGCCAGCAGCGCCGACAGGGGTTTTACCGGGGAGCTGTTTTTT,CASSADRGFTGELFF
TRBV27,TRBJ1-1,-,-,TGTGCCAACGACCGGGTCCTAGGAGCTTTCTTT,CANDRVLGAFF
TRBV18,TRBJ1-3,-,once,TGTGCCAGCTCCGGGGTAGAAGGAAACACCATATATTTT,CASSGVEGNTIYF
TRBV19,TRBJ2-7,-,-,TGTGCCAGTAGTATAGGAATGGCAGGTAACGAGCAGTACTTC,CASSIGMAGNEQYF
TRBV7-8,TRBJ2-7,-,once,TGTGCCAGCAGCTTAATGGCAGGCCTGGACGAGCAGTACTTC,CASSLMAGLDEQYF
TRBV5-1,TRBJ2-5,TRBD2,-,TGCGCCAGCAGCCTTATAGCGGGAGATGGGACCCAGTACTTC,CASSLIAGDGTQYF
TRBV6-5,TRBJ1-3,-,-,TGTGCCAGCAGTAAACAGGCTGGAAACACCATATATTTT,CASSKQAGNTIYF
TRBV5-1,TRBJ2-1,TRBD1,-,TGCGCCAGCATCCCCGGGACAGGGGGGATTGAGCAGTTCTTC,CASIPGTGGIEQFF
TRBV9,TRBJ2-5,-,-,TGTGCCAGCAGCGTAGGGGGGACAACTGGCCAGACCCAGTACTTC,CASSVGGTTGQTQYF
TRBV5-5,TRBJ2-5,-,-,TGTGCCAGCAGCCGCCTCGGGAGTGTGGGAGAGACCCAGTACTTC,CASSRLGSVGETQYF
TRBV9,TRBJ2-2,-,-,TGTGCCAGCAGCGTCAGGCATGAGAACACCGGGGAGCTGTTTTTT,CASSVRHENTGELFF
TRBV15,TRBJ2-1,TRBD2,-,TGTGCCACCAGCAGAGGTAGCGGGGGCCTTTCCTACAATGAGCAGTTCTTC,CATSRGSGGLSYNEQFF
TRBV27,TRBJ1-1,-,-,TGTGCCAGCAGTTTTCGCGGGGGGATGAACACTGAAGCTTTCTTT,CASSFRGGMNTEAFF
TRBV7-6,TRBJ1-1,-,-,TGTGCCAGCAGCTTCTCTCCGAACACTGAAGCTTTCTTT,CASSFSPNTEAFF
TRBV5-8,TRBJ2-3,TRBD1,-,TGTGCCAGCAGCTTGGGACAGGGGTGGAGCACAGATACGCAGTATTTT,CASSLGQGWSTDTQYF
TRBV21-1,TRBJ1-5,-,-,TGTGCCAGCAGCAATCGTGAGGGGAGGGATCAGCCCCAGCATTTT,CASSNREGRDQPQHF